The next 30 T cell receptor beta chains were all read from a single sample in a study of T-cell reconstitution after alpha-beta-depleted transplantation in children. A library of TCRbeta sequences, prepared with unique molecular identifiers, was generated. TCRdb re-called the PCR reads through MiXCR, storing one row per CDR3 protein. This sample has hundreds of thousands of distinct CDR3 sequences, with 10% to 15% found just once. Specimen: PBMCs, collected before TCRalphabeta/CD19-depleted stem cell transplant. The receptors originated from a girl aged 2 to 9 with congenital amegakaryocytic thrombocytopenia, due to receive a stem cell transplant.

About this clonotype itself: Possible read error: a much larger clone is one base away. The CDR3 region is CSARRGLAGGAQYF. Here the CDR3 DNA reads TGCAGTGCTAGAAGAGGACTAGCGGGAGGGGCGCAGTATTTT. The chain recombines TRBV20-1 with TRBJ2-3; 15 nucleotides line up with TRBD2. Per germline, CDR1 DFQATT and CDR2 SNEGSKA (reference sequence). The CDR3 covers 14 residues. Germline trimming cut 2 bases from V and 10 bases from J; bases unmatched to any gene: 4.

This clonotype was seen a handful of times. The chain has TRBV20-1 and TRBJ2-1; D is perhaps TRBD2 (5 bases). Germline CDR1 and CDR2: DFQATT and SNEGSKA (reference sequence). The length of the CDR3 is 15 residues. Trimming cost V 1 base and J 7 bases, with 17 bases left between them. Written as DNA, the CDR3 is TGCAGTGCTAGAGGCCCGGGGTCGGCGATGAATGAGCAGTTCTTC. It is translated as CSARGPGSAMNEQFF.

This clonotype has at least ten counts. J is TRBJ2-1 and V is TRBV5-1, with 11 nucleotides matching TRBD2. The CDR3 contains 15 residues. Germline CDR1 SGHRS, CDR2 YFSETQ. V shed 0 bases and J 7 bases; nucleotides not matched to a gene: 3. The CDR3 sequence is CASSLVAGGLNEQFF. CDR3 coding DNA: TGCGCCAGCAGCTTGGTAGCGGGAGGGTTGAATGAGCAGTTCTTC.

This clonotype has more than one count but fewer than ten. The chain joins TRBV29-1 to TRBJ1-3; weak D call: TRBD1 (5 bases). The germline V gene encodes CDR1 SQVTM and CDR2 ANQGSEA. Trimming stripped 6 bases from V and 4 bases from J, with 16 bases between. The CDR3 covers 14 residues. The DNA of the CDR3 is TGCAGCGTATTAACAGGTTCGGGGGGAAACACCATATATTTT. Amino acid sequence: CSVLTGSGGNTIYF.

This clonotype was picked up many times. The V call is TRBV29-1, the J call TRBJ1-2; no clear D. V shed 4 bases and J shed 6 bases, with 6 bases lying between them. The V gene's germline CDR1 is SQVTM and CDR2 ANQGSEA. The length of the CDR3 is 10 residues. The CDR3 DNA reads TGCAGCGTTGGTGGGGATGGCTACACCTTC. Protein: CSVGGDGYTF.

The chain has TRBV27 and TRBJ2-3; D is unresolved. Germline CDR1 MNHEY, CDR2 SMNVEV (reference sequence). The germline V and J ends were trimmed by 7 bases and 3 bases, with 14 bases remaining between them. The CDR3 totals 14 residues. In DNA, the CDR3 is TGTGCCAGCACGTCGTTGCCCGGGACAGATACGCAGTATTTT. Amino acid sequence: CASTSLPGTDTQYF.

The sample holds a few counts of this clonotype. This chain links TRBV20-1 with TRBJ2-1, with a weak D call TRBD2 (6 bases). Germline CDR1 is DFQATT and CDR2 is SNEGSKA (reference sequence). Trimming stripped 1 base from V and 8 bases from J, with 12 bases between. This CDR3 has 13 amino acids. CDR3 bases: TGCAGTGCTAGAGCCCAGTGGGGGGATGAGCAGTTCTTC. This sequence encodes CSARAQWGDEQFF.

This clonotype has only a few counts. J is TRBJ2-1 and V is TRBV15; D may match TRBD1 or TRBD2 (5 bases each). This CDR3 contains 15 residues. In germline, CDR1 is LNHNV, CDR2 YYDKDF (reference sequence). V was cut by 5 bases and J by 2 bases, with 13 bases left in between. In DNA, the CDR3 is TGTGCCACCAGCTTTTACCGGGACGCCTACAATGAGCAGTTCTTC. Residues: CATSFYRDAYNEQFF. Variable domain in full (rest from reference TRBV15 and TRBJ2-1): DAMVIQNPRYQVTQFGKPVTLSCSQTLNHNVMYWYQQKSSQAPKLLFHYYDKDFNNEADTPDNFQSRRPNTSFCFLDIRSPGLGDTAMYLCATSFYRDAYNEQFFGPGTRLTVL.

This clonotype showed up many times. This chain joins TRBV29-1 and TRBJ2-1; 7 bases match TRBD2. This CDR3 spans 13 amino acids. CDR1 is SQVTM and CDR2 is ANQGSEA in the germline V gene. Losses at the gene ends were 3 bases for V and 6 bases for J; bases not matched to a gene: 5. The CDR3 reads CSVDIGLVNEQFF. The CDR3 region has the DNA TGCAGCGTTGATATCGGACTAGTCAATGAGCAGTTCTTC.

At least ten counts were recorded for this clonotype. The V gene is TRBV5-1, the J gene TRBJ2-2; tentatively, D is TRBD2 (5 bases). The CDR3 loop spans 15 amino acids. Trimming stripped 2 bases from V and 2 bases from J, with 10 bases between. Germline CDR1 is SGHRS and CDR2 is YFSETQ. In nucleotides, the CDR3 is TGCGCCAGCAGCTTTTCGAGCGGAAACACCGGGGAGCTGTTTTTT. Its translation: CASSFSSGNTGELFF.

The chain has TRBV12-3 or TRBV12-4 and TRBJ2-3; D may be TRBD2 (7 bases). Trimming left V 6 bases short and J 1 base short, with 14 bases between. CDR3 length equals 15 residues. DNA of the CDR3: TGTGCCAGCAGCCGTGGGGGGGCTCGCACAGATACGCAGTATTTT. This encodes CASSRGGARTDTQYF.

The CDR3 DNA is TGTGCCAGCAGTTACTCCGGGGGTCCGATTGAGACCCAGTACTTC. Translating it yields CASSYSGGPIETQYF. The gene calls are TRBV6-5 and TRBJ2-5, with D possibly TRBD2 on 6 matching bases. The CDR3 runs 15 residues. Germline assignment: CDR1 MNHEY and CDR2 SVGAGI. The V gene lost 0 bases and the J gene lost 5 bases, with 13 bases spanning the gap.

The chain has TRBV29-1 and TRBJ1-2; D remains unclear. The CDR3 is 12 residues long. CDR1 is SQVTM and CDR2 is ANQGSEA in the germline V gene. V lost 3 bases to trimming and J lost 0 bases, with 5 bases between them. The CDR3 DNA reads TGCAGCGTTGAGACACCTAACTATGGCTACACCTTC. Residues: CSVETPNYGYTF.

This clonotype was recorded many times. This chain connects TRBV20-1 to TRBJ2-2; 9 bases are shared with TRBD2. This CDR3 has 13 amino acids. Trimming took 3 bases from V and 8 from J; bases not matched to a gene: 4. Germline V gene lookup returns CDR1 DFQATT and CDR2 SNEGSKA (reference sequence). The DNA of the CDR3 is TGCAGTGCTAGCTTAGCGGGAGCTGGGGAGCTGTTTTTT. It specifies CSASLAGAGELFF.

At least ten counts were recorded for this clonotype. This chain joins TRBV10-3 and TRBJ1-1; D is unresolved. This CDR3 spans 11 amino acids. V was shortened by 3 bases and J by 3 bases, with 2 bases between the two germline ends. Germline V lookup: CDR1 ENHRY, CDR2 SYGVKD. CDR3 sequence: CAISEDTEAFF. In nucleotides, the CDR3 is TGTGCCATCAGTGAAGACACTGAAGCTTTCTTT.

This clonotype was counted many times. V is TRBV10-3 and J is TRBJ2-7, with TRBD2 as a possible D gene (5 bases). The CDR3 is made up of 15 amino acids. Trimming took off 7 bases at V and 4 bases at J, with 20 bases between the two ends. Germline CDR1 ENHRY, CDR2 SYGVKD. The CDR3 coding sequence is TGTGCCATCAATAATGGGTCGTGGGAGTGGTACGAGCAGTACTTC. Its protein is CAINNGSWEWYEQYF.

This clonotype has more than one count but fewer than ten. This rearrangement joins TRBV4-1 to TRBJ2-2; TRBD2 matches 8 bases. The J segment lost 2 bases and the V segment lost 5 bases, leaving 10 bases of the junction unmatched. Per germline, CDR1 MGHRA and CDR2 YSYEKL. The CDR3 contains 17 residues. The CDR3 is CASSAGTSGFNTGELFF. For the CDR3, the DNA is TGCGCCAGCAGCGCAGGAACTAGCGGATTTAACACCGGGGAGCTGTTTTTT.

This clonotype was recorded at least ten times. The chain is built from TRBV29-1 and TRBJ2-2; D might be TRBD2 (6 bases). The CDR3 contains 15 residues. Between the trimmed V and J ends, which lost 4 bases and 1 base, there was a span of 13 bases. Germline values: CDR1 SQVTM, CDR2 ANQGSEA. The CDR3 region has the DNA TGCAGCGTTGGGGGGACTTCCGAGAACACCGGGGAGCTGTTTTTT. Encoded protein: CSVGGTSENTGELFF.

The chain combines TRBV29-1 with TRBJ2-5; 9 bases line up with TRBD1. Germline V CDR1 and CDR2: SQVTM, ANQGSEA. The CDR3 consists of 12 residues. With 7 bases clipped from V and 4 bases from J, the junction kept 4 bases outside the gene matches. Written as DNA, the CDR3 is TGCAGCGCCGGGACAGGGCGAGAGACCCAGTACTTC. Translating it yields CSAGTGRETQYF.

Of note for this clonotype: Since a much larger clone is just one base distant, this may be a read error. This chain joins TRBV27 and TRBJ1-2; the D is unclear. This CDR3 spans 13 amino acids. Germline V gene sequence: CDR1 MNHEY, CDR2 SMNVEV (reference sequence). CDR3 DNA: TGTGCCAGCACTTTATCCCGTTCCCTCGGCTACACCTTC. Translation gives CASTLSRSLGYTF.

The chain employs TRBV5-6 and TRBJ2-3; 8 positions match TRBD2. The CDR3 consists of 14 residues. In germline, CDR1 is SGHDT, CDR2 YYEEEE. V gave up 3 bases and J gave up 4 bases; unmatched junction bases: 4. The CDR3: CASSSTSGSDTQYF. CDR3 DNA: TGTGCCAGCAGCTCAACTAGCGGATCAGATACGCAGTATTTT.

This clonotype has at least ten counts. This chain joins TRBV7-9 and TRBJ1-5, with D hard to call. The germline V and J ends were trimmed by 1 base and 9 bases, with 7 bases remaining between them. CDR1 and CDR2 (germline): SEHNR, FQNEAQ (reference sequence). This CDR3 comprises 12 residues. CDR3 nucleotides: TGTGCCAGCAGCTTAGTAGAGGGGCCCCAGCATTTT. Amino acids: CASSLVEGPQHF.

This clonotype was recorded at least ten times. V is TRBV5-1 and J is TRBJ2-7, with 10 bases matching TRBD2. Germline V gives CDR1 SGHRS, CDR2 YFSETQ. V shed 4 bases and J 5 bases; nucleotides not matched to a gene: 6. The CDR3 length is 14 residues. Here the CDR3 reads CASSIISGRDEQYF. The CDR3 nucleotides read TGCGCCAGCAGCATCATCAGCGGGAGGGACGAGCAGTACTTC.

This clonotype was seen repeatedly, ten times or more. The CDR3 loop reads CASSPRDGNTEAFF. The CDR3 DNA reads as TGTGCCAGCAGTCCGAGGGACGGCAACACTGAAGCTTTCTTT. This chain joins TRBV6-1 and TRBJ1-1, with D possibly being TRBD1 (5 bases). The germline V and J ends were trimmed by 5 bases and 2 bases, with 12 bases remaining between them. The CDR3 totals 14 residues. CDR1 is MNHNS and CDR2 is SASEGT in the germline V gene.

This clonotype appeared a few times. The chain is built from TRBV7-8 and TRBJ2-3; 7 bases line up with TRBD2. Germline V CDR1 and CDR2: SGHVS, FQNEAQ. J was trimmed by 5 bases and V by 1 base; bases with no gene match: 9. This CDR3 has 16 residues. CDR3 residues: CASSLGGGWQQDTQYF. The CDR3 nucleotides read TGTGCCAGCAGCTTAGGGGGGGGTTGGCAGCAAGATACGCAGTATTTT. Full variable domain (missing parts from reference TRBV7-8 and TRBJ2-3): GAGVSQSPRYKVAKRGQDVALRCDPISGHVSLFWYQQALGQGPEFLTYFQNEAQLDKSGLPSDRFFAERPEGSVSTLKIQRTQQEDSAVYLCASSLGGGWQQDTQYFGPGTRLTVL.

The chain couples TRBV20-1 to TRBJ2-7; 10 nucleotides agree with TRBD2. V was clipped by 0 bases and J by 2 bases; unmatched bases: 7. The CDR3 runs 16 residues. Per germline, CDR1 DFQATT and CDR2 SNEGSKA (reference sequence). CDR3 loop: CSARERLAGGTYEQYF. DNA of the CDR3: TGCAGTGCTAGAGAGCGGTTAGCGGGAGGAACCTACGAGCAGTACTTC.

As regards this clonotype: The junction departs from the called germline gene at one end, perhaps through a read error. This chain links TRBV6-1 with TRBJ2-3; no definite D call. The CDR3 totals 14 residues. From germline, CDR1 is MNHNS and CDR2 SASEGT. The CDR3 protein is CAGSPTASTDTQYF. CDR3 sequence (DNA): TGTGCCGGCAGTCCTACAGCTAGCACAGATACGCAGTATTTT.

This chain connects TRBV18 to TRBJ1-4, with 9 bases matching TRBD1. Looked up from germline, CDR1 is KGHSH and CDR2 is LQKENI. The CDR3 runs 15 residues. The junction had 3 bases not matched to a gene; V was cut back by 0 bases and J by 7 bases. CDR3: CASSPPGQGREKLFF. Written as DNA, the CDR3 is TGTGCCAGCTCACCACCGGGACAGGGCCGTGAAAAACTGTTTTTT.

This clonotype was observed many times. The chain couples TRBV20-1 to TRBJ1-5; D is unresolved. The CDR3 sequence is 16 residues long. Trimming removed 1 base from V and 2 bases from J, with 15 bases in between. Germline V gene data show CDR1 as DFQATT and CDR2 as SNEGSKA (reference sequence). The DNA of the CDR3 is TGCAGTGCTAGAGGTGGGAGGGTTTTAGGCAATCAGCCCCAGCATTTT. It translates to CSARGGRVLGNQPQHF.

The V call is TRBV27, the J call TRBJ2-7; D not certain. Germline loops: CDR1 MNHEY, CDR2 SMNVEV (reference sequence). Between the trimmed V and J ends, which lost 5 bases and 7 bases, there was a span of 9 bases. The CDR3 is 11 residues long. The CDR3 DNA follows: TGTGCCAGCAGTAAACGTTGGGAGCAGTACTTC. This codes for CASSKRWEQYF.